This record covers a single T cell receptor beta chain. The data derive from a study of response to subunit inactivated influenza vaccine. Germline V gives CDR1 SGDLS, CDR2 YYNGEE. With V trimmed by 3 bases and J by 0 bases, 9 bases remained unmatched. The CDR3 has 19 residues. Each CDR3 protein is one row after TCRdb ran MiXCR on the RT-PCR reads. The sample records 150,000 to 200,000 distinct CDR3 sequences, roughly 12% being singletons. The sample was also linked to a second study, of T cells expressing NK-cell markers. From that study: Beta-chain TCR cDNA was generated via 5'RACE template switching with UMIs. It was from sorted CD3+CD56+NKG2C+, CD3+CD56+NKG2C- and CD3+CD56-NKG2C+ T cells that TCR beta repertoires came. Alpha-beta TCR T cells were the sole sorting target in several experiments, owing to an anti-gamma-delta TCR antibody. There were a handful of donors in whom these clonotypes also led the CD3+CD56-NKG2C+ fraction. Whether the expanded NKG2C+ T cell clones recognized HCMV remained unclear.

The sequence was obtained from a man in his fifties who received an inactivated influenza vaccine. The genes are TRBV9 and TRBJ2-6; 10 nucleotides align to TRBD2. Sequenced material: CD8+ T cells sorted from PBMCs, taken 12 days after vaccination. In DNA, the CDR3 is TGTGCCAGCAGCGGAACCGGGACTAGCGCGTCCTCTGGGGCCAACGTCCTGACTTTC. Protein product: CASSGTGTSASSGANVLTF.